The 28 T cell receptor beta chains reported below all come from one sample, sequenced in a study of tumor-infiltrating lymphocytes in primary liver carcinoma. RNA and DNA were co-extracted from around 20-30 mg of unsorted bulk tissue. Total RNA (roughly 0.45 ug) served as template for TCR beta cDNA synthesis primed by a constant-region primer. Investigators got TCR beta libraries out of three nested multiplex PCR rounds, done with slightly modified ARM-PCR. With TRBV1-TRBV30 forward primers and a C-beta reverse primer, the first two PCR rounds were run for approximately 9 cycles each. TCRdb passed the multiplex PCR reads through MiXCR, listing each CDR3 protein once. This table holds 55,000 or so distinct CDR3 sequences, 65% to 80% found once. The sample comprised liver tumor tissue from sampling region 2. Subset defined: tumor region T2, inferior pole. All receptors derive from a man aged 35-49 years with primary liver carcinoma and hepatitis B virus infection.

About this clonotype itself: The junction does not match germline at one end; this may be a read error. The CDR3 sequence is CASSTDGTDKSPIWNEQFF. The CDR3 coding sequence is TGTGCTAGCAGCACAGACGGGACTGACAAATCTCCTATCTGGAATGAGCAGTTCTTC. The V and J genes are TRBV11-1 and TRBJ2-1; a possible D gene is TRBD2 (6 bases). Looked up from germline, CDR1 is SGHAT and CDR2 is FQDESV (reference sequence). This CDR3 is 19 amino acids long.

With regard to this clonotype: A much larger clone is a single base away; this may be a read error. The chain recombines TRBV28 with TRBJ2-2; 7 positions agree with TRBD1. The CDR3 spans 14 residues. Unmatched junction bases numbered 9, after V lost 4 bases and J lost 10 bases. Per the germline V gene, CDR1 is MDHEN and CDR2 is SYDVKM. DNA of the CDR3: TGTGCCAGCAGTTCAGACAGGGATCCCGAGGAGCTGTTTTTT. Protein sequence: CASSSDRDPEELFF. Complete variable domain (other parts from reference TRBV28 and TRBJ2-2): DVKVTQSSRYLVKRTGEKVFLECVQDMDHENMFWYRQDPGLGLRLIYFSYDVKMKEKGDIPEGYSVSREKKERFSLILESASTNQTSMYLCASSSDRDPEELFFGEGSRLTVL.

The chain carries TRBV6-1 and TRBJ2-7; D is undetermined. Germline CDR1 reads MNHNS; CDR2 reads SASEGT. V was trimmed by 5 bases and J by 0 bases, leaving 17 bases between them. This CDR3 has 16 amino acids. The CDR3 sequence is CASSRSTTATSYEQYF. The DNA for the CDR3 is TGTGCCAGCAGTCGCTCAACGACTGCGACCTCCTACGAGCAGTACTTC.

This clonotype was seen at least ten times. V usage is TRBV12-3 or TRBV12-4 and J usage is TRBJ2-1; 7 bases are shared with TRBD2. CDR3 length: 16 amino acids. Germline trimming cut 1 base from V and 6 bases from J; bases unmatched to any gene: 9. The chain's CDR3 is CASSLDLADFGNEQFF. CDR3 in DNA: TGTGCCAGCAGTTTAGATCTAGCGGACTTTGGCAATGAGCAGTTCTTC.

V is TRBV28 and J is TRBJ2-1; D call uncertain. The CDR3 loop spans 13 amino acids. From germline, CDR1 is MDHEN and CDR2 SYDVKM. The V and J ends lost 5 bases and 9 bases respectively, with 14 bases between them. CDR3: CASSLGPYGEQFF. CDR3 coding DNA: TGTGCCAGCAGTCTCGGGCCCTATGGTGAGCAGTTCTTC.

In the case of this clonotype: A read error may account for a junction end that differs from germline. The genes are TRBV29-1 and TRBJ2-1; 8 positions match TRBD1. The CDR3 loop spans 15 amino acids. Germline V gene lookup returns CDR1 SQVTM and CDR2 ANQGSEA. CDR3 protein: CGVALGTGGYNEQFF. CDR3 sequence (DNA): TGCGGCGTGGCCCTTGGCACAGGGGGTTACAATGAGCAGTTCTTC.

A word on this clonotype: One end of the junction fails to match germline, which may point to a read error. The chain has TRBV11-2 and TRBJ2-5; 8 bases are shared with TRBD2. The CDR3 loop spans 16 amino acids. In germline, CDR1 is SGHAT, CDR2 FQNNGV. CDR3 nucleotides: TGTGCCAGGAACCAAACTCCTGGCGGGGGGAAAGTGACCCTGTACTTC. This gives the protein CARNQTPGGGKVTLYF.

A word on this clonotype: At one end, the junction sequence differs from germline, possibly due to a read error. This rearrangement joins TRBV6-6 to TRBJ2-2; D unresolved. From germline, CDR1 is MNHNY and CDR2 SVGAGI (reference sequence). The CDR3 length is 13 residues. The CDR3 spells CASSVTNTRELFF. The CDR3 region has the DNA TGTGCCAGCAGTGTAACGAACACCAGGGAGCTGTTTTTT.

Details on this clonotype: Likely a read error: the CDR3 ends without its conserved phenylalanine or tryptophan. No DNA is shown, since the ends of the CDR3 on it are uncertain; the CDR3 is the one TCRdb lists. The V and J genes are TRBV4-1 and TRBJ2-3; TRBD2 reflects the table's D call only, with no check against the DNA. The germline V gene has CDR1 MGHRA and CDR2 YSYEKL. The CDR3 extends over 18 residues, inclusive of both ends. The CDR3 is CASSQTIALAGVTDTKYL.

The sample holds one count of this clonotype. The chain recombines TRBV7-9 with TRBJ2-1; a possible D gene is TRBD2 (6 bases). CDR3 length: 16 amino acids. The V and J ends lost 5 bases and 6 bases respectively, with 20 bases between them. Germline V CDR1 and CDR2: SEHNR, FQNEAQ (reference sequence). CDR3 sequence reads: CASSPDGGIKGNEQFF. The CDR3 coding sequence is TGTGCCAGCAGCCCAGATGGGGGGATTAAAGGCAATGAGCAGTTCTTC.

The chain is built from TRBV28 and TRBJ1-6; perhaps TRBD1 as D (5 bases). The CDR3 has 15 residues. Germline V CDR1 and CDR2: MDHEN, SYDVKM. The V and J ends lost 5 bases and 6 bases respectively, with 14 bases between them. The CDR3 region has the DNA TGTGCCAGCAGTATCCTGGGGCAGGTTAATTCACCCCTCCACTTT. This translates into CASSILGQVNSPLHF.

The V and J genes are TRBV6-1 and TRBJ2-3; D may match TRBD1 or TRBD2 (5 bases each). This CDR3 is built from 12 residues. Between the trimmed V and J ends, which lost 6 bases and 14 bases, there was a span of 18 bases. Germline values: CDR1 MNHNS, CDR2 SASEGT. The DNA for the CDR3 is TGTGCCAGCAGCCCTATAGTGGAGAGGGGGTATTTT. It encodes CASSPIVERGYF.

A word on this clonotype: In this CDR3 the conserved last residue, phenylalanine or tryptophan, is missing, so a read error is likely. V usage is TRBV4-3 and J usage is TRBJ2-3; 7 nucleotides line up with TRBD2. Germline CDR1 reads LGHNA; CDR2 reads YSLEER. The CDR3 is made up of 15 amino acids. CDR3 protein: CAGSQVSLAADTQYS. In DNA, the CDR3 is TGCGCCGGCAGCCAAGTTTCCCTAGCGGCAGATACGCAGTATTCT.

There are a few counts of this clonotype. CDR3 bases: TGTGCCAGCAGAAGACAGGGCGCAAACTATGGCTACACCTTC. It encodes CASRRQGANYGYTF. The chain employs TRBV6-2 or TRBV6-3 and TRBJ1-2, with 7 nucleotides matching TRBD1. The CDR3 runs to 14 residues. Germline V gene lookup returns CDR1 MNHEY and CDR2 SVGEGT. After removal of 6 bases from V and 2 bases from J, the junction contained 6 bases not matched to a gene.

Comments on this clonotype: Likely a read error: the CDR3 ends without its conserved phenylalanine or tryptophan. The V call is TRBV10-3, the J call TRBJ1-1; the D gene is possibly TRBD1 (6 bases). From germline, CDR1 is ENHRY and CDR2 SYGVKD. CDR3 length equals 14 residues. V was shortened by 8 bases and J by 0 bases, with 13 bases between the two germline ends. In nucleotides, the CDR3 is TGTGCCATCCAAGGGGGAGGAGTGAACACTGAAGCTTTCTAT. It specifies CAIQGGGVNTEAFY.

This clonotype appeared a few times. The chain employs TRBV10-3 and TRBJ1-4, with 8 bases that match TRBD1. Germline V gene lookup returns CDR1 ENHRY and CDR2 SYGVKD. V was pared by 4 bases and J by 8 bases, with 9 bases of the junction left unmatched. There are 15 residues in the CDR3. The CDR3 sequence: CAISANGQGGEKLFF. The CDR3 coding sequence is TGTGCCATCAGTGCGAACGGACAGGGCGGCGAAAAACTGTTTTTT.

Comments on this clonotype: Without the conserved terminal phenylalanine or tryptophan, this CDR3 likely stems from a read error. The gene calls are TRBV11-3 and TRBJ2-3; D remains unclear. The germline gives CDR1 SGHNT, CDR2 YENEEA. This CDR3 comprises 15 residues. The CDR3: CASSLESGRTDTQYL. In nucleotides, the CDR3 is TGTGCTAGCAGTTTAGAGTCCGGGCGCACAGATACGCAGTATCTT.

A word on this clonotype: It is likely a read error, because the conserved phenylalanine at the end of the CDR3 is missing. The chain couples TRBV4-2 to TRBJ2-1, with a possible D match to TRBD1 (6 bases). CDR1 is LGHNA and CDR2 is YNFKEQ in the germline V gene. Trimming left V 0 bases short and J 3 bases short, with 12 bases between. The length of the CDR3 is 16 residues. This CDR3 is CASSQDLGAIYNEQFI. In nucleotides, the CDR3 is TGTGCCAGCAGCCAAGATTTGGGGGCCATCTACAATGAGCAGTTCATC.

For this clonotype: This may be a read error: a much more frequent sequence differs by one nucleotide. The chain joins TRBV4-2 to TRBJ2-3, with 8 bases that match TRBD2. The CDR3 runs 17 residues. CDR1 is LGHNA, CDR2 YNFKEQ, per germline. DNA for the CDR3: TGTGCCAGCAGCCAAGTCGATGCGGGAGGTTCCACAGATATGCAGTATTTT. Amino acid sequence: CASSQVDAGGSTDMQYF.

For this clonotype: One end of the junction does not line up with germline, which may come from a read error. The V gene is TRBV4-2, the J gene TRBJ2-3; a weak D match, TRBD2 (5 bases). The germline V gene has CDR1 LGHNA and CDR2 YNFKEQ. This CDR3 has 15 amino acids. CDR3 loop: CASSQDFTEEDTQYF. In DNA, the CDR3 is TGTGCCAGCAGCCAAGATTTCACGGAGGAAGATACGCAATATTTT.

In its sample, this clonotype was seen once. One end of the junction varies from germline; a read error may be responsible. V usage is TRBV28 and J usage is TRBJ1-1; D unclear. This CDR3 comprises 15 residues. CDR1 is MDHEN and CDR2 is SYDVKM in the germline V gene. In DNA form, the CDR3 reads TGTGCCAGCAGAACCGGAGAGCAGGTGAACGCTGAAGCTTTCTTT. It encodes CASRTGEQVNAEAFF.

The V and J genes are TRBV11-2 and TRBJ2-7, with D possibly matching TRBD1 (5 bases). The germline CDR1 and CDR2 sequences are SGHAT and FQNNGV. V shed 6 bases and J shed 3 bases, with 12 bases lying between them. The CDR3 length is 13 residues. The CDR3: CASSSAGCYEQYF. The CDR3 nucleotides are TGTGCCAGCAGTTCAGCAGGGTGCTACGAGCAGTACTTC.

Concerning this clonotype: Sequence at one end of the junction differs from germline and may be a read error. This sequence joins TRBV11-2 and TRBJ2-7; the match to TRBD1 covers 10 bases. From germline, CDR1 is SGHAT and CDR2 FQNNGV. This CDR3 comprises 15 residues. In DNA, the CDR3 is TGTGCCAGCAGCTTGCCCATGGGGACAGGGGATGAGCAGTATTTC. It is translated as CASSLPMGTGDEQYF. Looking up the rest from reference TRBV11-2 and TRBJ2-7 gives the full variable domain: EAGVAQSPRYKIIEKRQSVAFWCNPISGHATLYWYQQILGQGPKLLIQFQNNGVVDDSQLPKDRFSAERLKGVDSTLKIQPAKLEDSAVYLCASSLPMGTGDEQYFGPGTRLTVT.

The chain combines TRBV6-5 with TRBJ2-7; 7 bases agree with TRBD1. Germline V gives CDR1 MNHEY, CDR2 SVGAGI. V shed 10 bases, J shed 4 bases, and the junction held 19 bases outside the gene matches. The CDR3 runs 16 residues. The CDR3 reads CANRPGQAASFYEQYF. The CDR3 nucleotides are TGTGCCAACAGACCCGGACAGGCAGCATCTTTTTACGAGCAGTACTTC.

As regards this clonotype: This CDR3 is missing its conserved last phenylalanine or tryptophan, likely due to a read error. J is TRBJ1-5 and V is TRBV5-6, with TRBD1 as a possible D gene (6 bases). Germline V gene data show CDR1 as SGHDT and CDR2 as YYEEEE. The CDR3 totals 14 residues. V shed 2 bases and J shed 4 bases, with 10 bases lying between them. The CDR3 DNA sequence: TGTGCCAGCAGCTTCAGACAGGCGAATCAGCCCCAGCATTTA. Translation gives CASSFRQANQPQHL.

This sequence joins TRBV6-2 or TRBV6-3 and TRBJ2-7, with 13 bases lining up with TRBD2. Germline CDR1 MNHEY, CDR2 SVGEGT. The CDR3 consists of 14 residues. With V trimmed by 9 bases and J by 4 bases, 6 bases remained unmatched. The CDR3 DNA is TGTGCCAGACCCGGGACTAGCGGGGCGTACGAGCAGTACTTC. Translation: CARPGTSGAYEQYF.

The chain uses TRBV29-1 and TRBJ2-5, with 8 bases fitting TRBD2. The CDR3 runs 12 residues. Losses at the gene ends were 7 bases for V and 3 bases for J; bases not matched to a gene: 4. Germline V gene data show CDR1 as SQVTM and CDR2 as ANQGSEA. CDR3: CSALLAEETQYF. CDR3 DNA: TGCAGCGCGCTACTAGCGGAAGAGACCCAGTACTTC. Using reference TRBV29-1 and TRBJ2-5 for the parts outside the CDR3, the full variable domain is SAVISQKPSRDICQRGTSLTIQCQVDSQVTMMFWYRQQPGQSLTLIATANQGSEATYESGFVIDKFPISRPNLTFSTLTVSNMSPEDSSIYLCSALLAEETQYFGPGTRLLVL.

The chain joins TRBV12-3 or TRBV12-4 to TRBJ2-1, with 7 bases fitting TRBD1. V was pared by 1 base and J by 5 bases, with 8 bases of the junction left unmatched. This CDR3 comprises 16 residues. This CDR3 is CASSLGGGLPNNEQFF. The CDR3 nucleotides are TGTGCCAGCAGTTTAGGAGGGGGCCTACCCAACAATGAGCAGTTCTTC.